The following is a T cell receptor (beta chain) sequence with its context. This clonotype was seen repeatedly, ten times or more. No cognate antigen has been identified for it. Base quality data are lacking; no much larger clone is found one base away. Library construction relied on multiplex PCR. Sequencing relied on an Illumina HiSeq 4000. iRepertoire HTBI primers and Arm-PCR amplification of CDR3 regions were used to construct TCR beta libraries. Before sequencing, the PCR products went through gel purification. Turning to the authors' computational methods: Gene usage analysis of CDR3 amino acid clonotypes used the 62 TRBV and about 15 TRBJ segments found across samples. COPE and FqMerger were used to merge the filtered high-quality paired reads into contigs. BLAST was used to align contigs to the IMGT TRBV, TRBD and TRBJ reference genes, and CDR3 was defined following IMGT. Any clonotype with a frequency above 0.1% was counted as a highly expanded clone. Repertoire diversity was measured by Shannon entropy, and V-J evenness by the Gini coefficient. Public clonotypes were defined as clonotypes shared by more than one individual. TCRdb reanalyzed the raw reads on its own, using fastp at Q25 for trimming and MiXCR for clone calling, and kept in-frame beta chains. Entries are consolidated by CDR3 protein sequence, retaining the most common genes and DNA. The V and J calls reflect TCRdb's pipeline rather than the authors' work. In this sample the table shows 200,000 to 250,000 distinct CDR3 sequences, 15% to 20% of which occur a single time. Approximately 20% of the sample belongs to the ten largest clones.

This record belongs to a study of regulatory T cells in long-lasting Graves disease (dated by TCRdb to the early 2020s). Concerning the study at large: Patients with newly diagnosed Graves' disease had been on antithyroid drugs for under 3 months. A total of some 33 samples were covered by TCR sequencing, comprising approximately 13 persistent and about 20 newly diagnosed Graves' disease patients. The study was registered as a clinical trial and conducted in China. Persistent Graves' disease patients were compared with newly diagnosed Graves' disease patients by peripheral blood TCR sequencing and RNA sequencing.

Results and caveats for the whole study, not just this receptor: Only peripheral blood was studied, because thyroid tissue, the primary lesion, was inaccessible. Persistent disease showed preferential use of TRBV28, TRBJ1-2 and TRBJ2-5, whereas newly diagnosed disease favored TRBV20-1 and TRBJ2-1. A larger number of public clonotypes was shared among persistent patients (2,741) than among newly diagnosed patients (approximately 1,000). Compared with newly diagnosed patients, persistent Graves' disease patients had lower TCR Shannon entropy and fewer highly expanded clones, which suggests clonal expansion. Sequencing and analysis were restricted to the TCR beta chain. The authors noted that the small sample size was a limitation that may lower accuracy.

The germline V gene (reference sequence) supplies CDR1 DFQATT and CDR2 SNEGSKA. V is trimmed back by 1 base and J by 2 bases, and the junction contains 2 bases that no gene match accounts for. The cysteine opens and the phenylalanine closes a CDR3 of 14 amino acids. Of all the DNA, just the CDR3 is kept, 42 bases in frame from base 1. What this sample's time point label stands for: newly diagnosed GD, antithyroid drugs for less than 3 months. RNA was extracted from PBMCs in TRIzol for both TCR sequencing and RNA sequencing. The diagnosis of Graves' disease was made according to American Thyroid Association guidelines. Recruitment of patients was carried out at an endocrinology department in Xi'an, China. Each patient gave 8.5 to 9.5 milliliters of peripheral blood, collected in an EDTA anticoagulant tube. Ficoll Paque Plus density gradient separation was used to isolate PBMCs, and no further T cell sorting was done. An Agilent 2100 Bioanalyzer and agarose gel were used to check RNA quality, and a NanoDrop 2000 was used to measure RNA concentration.

This sequence was found in a female donor with Graves disease. This sample comprised peripheral blood mononuclear cells (PBMCs), obtained at new diagnosis, from a patient treated with antithyroid drugs. This chain joins TRBV20-1 to TRBJ2-1; the central 7 bases match TRBD2. The sequence in DNA is TGCAGTGCTAGAGTTGCGGGAGCCTACAATGAGCAGTTCTTC. This sequence encodes CSARVAGAYNEQFF.